This passage covers 18 T cell receptor beta chains from one sample sequenced in a study of cytomegalovirus exposure and HLA in healthy donors. The PCR contained 60 Vbeta and 13 Jbeta primers. Repertoires were generated with immunoSEQ multiplex PCR, while TCRdb's copy carries only in-frame clones and drops some. The profile covers under 150,000 clones, with over 65% appearing a single time and more than 2.5% taken by the ten largest. The sequencing sample was made of PBMCs. These receptors came from a male donor in good health and CMV-seronegative.

The chain links TRBV27 to TRBJ1-1; D might be TRBD1 (5 bases). The CDR3 contains 13 residues. Germline V gives CDR1 MNHEY, CDR2 SMNVEV (reference sequence). Between the trimmed V and J ends, which lost 4 bases and 11 bases, there was a span of 17 bases. The CDR3 coding sequence is TGTGCCAGCAGTTCTTCTCTCGGGGGGTACGCTTTCTTT. Translating gives CASSSSLGGYAFF.

This clone was counted between two and nine times. The chain uses TRBV6-5 and TRBJ2-1; maybe TRBD1 (6 bases). The germline V gene has CDR1 MNHEY and CDR2 SVGAGI. Trimming removed 0 bases at V and 7 bases at J, with 7 bases between. This CDR3 is 13 amino acids long. CDR3 loop: CASSYSRGNEQFF. CDR3 sequence (DNA): TGTGCCAGCAGTTACTCGAGGGGGAATGAGCAGTTCTTC.

The chain recombines TRBV4-3 with TRBJ1-2, with 8 bases fitting TRBD1. The V and J ends lost 3 bases and 7 bases, in that order; junction bases with no gene match: 7. Germline CDR1 and CDR2: LGHNA and YSLEER. The CDR3 runs 14 residues. The CDR3 DNA follows: TGCGCCAGCAGCCATCCAGGGGGCATGGGTGGCTACACCTTC. Protein sequence: CASSHPGGMGGYTF.

This clone was detected a few times. The chain links TRBV4-3 to TRBJ2-3, with D perhaps TRBD2 (6 bases). The length of the CDR3 is 16 residues. Trimming took off 0 bases at V and 8 bases at J, with 18 bases between the two ends. Germline CDR1 LGHNA, CDR2 YSLEER. The CDR3 coding sequence is TGCGCCAGCAGCCAAGATAGGGCCGACCTGGGGGGTACGCAGTATTTT. It encodes CASSQDRADLGGTQYF.

This clone was seen more than once but under ten times. The chain couples TRBV4-2 to TRBJ1-4; no reliable D call. Germline V lookup: CDR1 LGHNA, CDR2 YNFKEQ. The V end was cut by 4 bases, the J end by 7 bases, with 13 bases between. The CDR3 extends over 14 amino acids. The CDR3 sequence is CASSLYGVGEKLFF. CDR3 nucleotide sequence: TGTGCCAGCAGCCTATACGGGGTAGGTGAAAAACTGTTTTTT.

V gene TRBV9 combines with J gene TRBJ2-1, with TRBD2 identical over 12 bases. The V gene end was trimmed by 5 bases and the J gene end by 2 bases; junction bases not matched to a gene: 8. The CDR3 is made up of 17 amino acids. Germline V gives CDR1 SGDLS, CDR2 YYNGEE. The CDR3 coding sequence is TGTGCCAGCAGTGCTAGCGGGAGGGCCCTAGCCTACAATGAGCAGTTCTTC. This encodes CASSASGRALAYNEQFF. The complete variable domain, with remaining parts taken from reference TRBV9 and TRBJ2-1, reads DSGVTQTPKHLITATGQRVTLRCSPRSGDLSVYWYQQSLDQGLQFLIQYYNGEERAKGNILERFSAQQFPDLHSELNLSSLELGDSALYFCASSASGRALAYNEQFFGPGTRLTVL.

The chain employs TRBV13 and TRBJ1-1; TRBD1 might be the D (5 bases). Trimming pared 5 bases from V and 1 base from J, leaving 8 bases between. Germline-derived CDR1 and CDR2 are PRHDT and FYEKMQ (reference sequence). The CDR3 length is 13 residues. The CDR3 DNA reads as TGTGCCAGCAGCCTACAGGCGAACACTGAAGCTTTCTTT. It translates to CASSLQANTEAFF.

The gene calls are TRBV4-2 and TRBJ2-3; D might be TRBD2 (5 bases). Looked up from germline, CDR1 is LGHNA and CDR2 is YNFKEQ. The V end lost 4 bases, the J end lost 2 bases, and 13 bases lay between the germline ends. The CDR3 extends over 15 amino acids. CDR3 sequence reads: CASSPGGSDTDTQYF. The CDR3 DNA sequence: TGTGCCAGCAGCCCCGGAGGTTCCGACACAGATACGCAGTATTTT.

The chain joins TRBV6-6 to TRBJ2-7, with TRBD2 identical over 8 bases. This CDR3 region has 14 residues. Germline V gene lookup returns CDR1 MNHNY and CDR2 SVGAGI (reference sequence). V was pared by 2 bases and J by 6 bases, with 6 bases of the junction left unmatched. The CDR3: CASSYPIAGREQYF. CDR3 sequence (DNA): TGTGCCAGCAGTTACCCGATAGCGGGACGCGAGCAGTACTTC.

The V call is TRBV7-8, the J call TRBJ2-2; 7 nucleotides agree with TRBD2. J gave up 10 bases and V 4 bases, and 9 bases lay outside the gene matches. The CDR3 length is 14 residues. Per the germline V gene, CDR1 is SGHVS and CDR2 is FQNEAQ. CDR3 DNA sequence: TGTGCCAGCAGCTCCAGACTAGCCCCCCAGGAGCTGTTTTTT. It specifies CASSSRLAPQELFF.

J is TRBJ2-5 and V is TRBV7-9; D is perhaps TRBD2 (5 bases). V was clipped by 4 bases and J by 8 bases, with 20 bases between them. Germline V gene sequence: CDR1 SEHNR, CDR2 FQNEAQ (reference sequence). The CDR3 has 15 residues. The CDR3 DNA sequence: TGTGCCAGCAGCTCAGCCGTAGAGTCCGGGGAAACCCAGTACTTC. Its protein is CASSSAVESGETQYF. The full variable domain, with the rest looked up from reference TRBV7-9 and TRBJ2-5, is DTGVSQNPRHKITKRGQNVTFRCDPISEHNRLYWYRQTLGQGPEFLTYFQNEAQLEKSRLLSDRFSAERPKGSFSTLEIQRTEQGDSAMYLCASSSAVESGETQYFGPGTRLLVL.

This clone is a singleton in its sample. The V call is TRBV9, the J call TRBJ1-1; D possibly corresponds to TRBD1 (5 bases). V lost 4 bases to trimming and J lost 8 bases, with 15 bases between them. This CDR3 spans 13 amino acids. Germline-derived CDR1 and CDR2 are SGDLS and YYNGEE. In nucleotides, the CDR3 is TGTGCCAGCAGCCTCCGGGGGGGAACAGAAGCTTTCTTT. Encoded protein: CASSLRGGTEAFF.

The chain carries TRBV27 and TRBJ2-7; possibly TRBD1 for D (6 bases). V gave up 6 bases and J gave up 4 bases, with 16 bases separating them. From germline, CDR1 is MNHEY and CDR2 SMNVEV (reference sequence). This CDR3 contains 14 residues. Here the CDR3 DNA reads TGTGCCAGCAGCCGCACAGGGTACGGGTACGAGCAGTACTTC. Residues: CASSRTGYGYEQYF.

The CDR3 sequence is CASIIYREAGANVLTF. The CDR3, as DNA: TGTGCCAGCATCATATACAGGGAAGCAGGGGCCAACGTCCTGACTTTC. The chain carries TRBV7-9 and TRBJ2-6, with a possible D match to TRBD1 (6 bases). V was cut by 7 bases and J by 4 bases, with 17 bases left in between. Germline values: CDR1 SEHNR, CDR2 FQNEAQ (reference sequence). The CDR3 is 16 amino acids.

This chain uses TRBV19 with TRBJ2-7, with 8 bases that match TRBD1. The CDR3 contains 14 residues. Germline V gene lookup returns CDR1 LNHDA and CDR2 SQIVND (reference sequence). J was trimmed by 0 bases and V by 8 bases; bases with no gene match: 6. The CDR3 reads CASARQGSSYEQYF. The CDR3 coding sequence is TGTGCCAGTGCTCGACAGGGGTCCTCCTACGAGCAGTACTTC.

The chain carries TRBV9 and TRBJ1-1; 8 nucleotides match TRBD1. The CDR3 spans 15 residues. J lost 4 bases, V lost 3 bases, and 8 bases had no gene match. From germline, CDR1 is SGDLS and CDR2 YYNGEE. CDR3 loop: CASSAAGGFSTEAFF. The DNA for the CDR3 is TGTGCCAGCAGCGCTGCAGGGGGCTTCAGCACTGAAGCTTTCTTT.

The gene calls are TRBV7-8 and TRBJ2-1, with a weak D call TRBD2 (5 bases). V was clipped by 4 bases and J by 9 bases, with 10 bases between them. This CDR3 spans 12 amino acids. Germline CDR1 SGHVS, CDR2 FQNEAQ. CDR3 nucleotides: TGTGCCAGCAGCTCGAGGGCCGCTGAGCAGTTCTTC. It codes for CASSSRAAEQFF.

This clone has more than one count but fewer than ten. The gene calls are TRBV5-1 and TRBJ1-2; TRBD1 might be the D (5 bases). The germline V gene encodes CDR1 SGHRS and CDR2 YFSETQ. V lost 0 bases to trimming and J lost 6 bases, with 18 bases between them. The CDR3 contains 16 residues. This CDR3 reads CASSLVGDSVSDGYTF. The CDR3, as DNA: TGCGCCAGCAGCTTGGTAGGGGACTCGGTCTCGGATGGCTACACCTTC.